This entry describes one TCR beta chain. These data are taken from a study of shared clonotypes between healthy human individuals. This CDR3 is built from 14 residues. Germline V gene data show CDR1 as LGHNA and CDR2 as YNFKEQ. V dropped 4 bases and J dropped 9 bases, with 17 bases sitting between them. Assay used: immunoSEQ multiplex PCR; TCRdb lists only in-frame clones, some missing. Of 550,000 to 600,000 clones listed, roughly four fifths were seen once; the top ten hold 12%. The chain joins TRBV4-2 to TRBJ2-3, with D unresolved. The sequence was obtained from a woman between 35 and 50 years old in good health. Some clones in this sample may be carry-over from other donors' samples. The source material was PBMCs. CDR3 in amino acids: CASSRPESRGTQYF. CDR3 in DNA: TGTGCCAGCAGCCGGCCGGAGTCCCGCGGAACGCAGTATTTT.